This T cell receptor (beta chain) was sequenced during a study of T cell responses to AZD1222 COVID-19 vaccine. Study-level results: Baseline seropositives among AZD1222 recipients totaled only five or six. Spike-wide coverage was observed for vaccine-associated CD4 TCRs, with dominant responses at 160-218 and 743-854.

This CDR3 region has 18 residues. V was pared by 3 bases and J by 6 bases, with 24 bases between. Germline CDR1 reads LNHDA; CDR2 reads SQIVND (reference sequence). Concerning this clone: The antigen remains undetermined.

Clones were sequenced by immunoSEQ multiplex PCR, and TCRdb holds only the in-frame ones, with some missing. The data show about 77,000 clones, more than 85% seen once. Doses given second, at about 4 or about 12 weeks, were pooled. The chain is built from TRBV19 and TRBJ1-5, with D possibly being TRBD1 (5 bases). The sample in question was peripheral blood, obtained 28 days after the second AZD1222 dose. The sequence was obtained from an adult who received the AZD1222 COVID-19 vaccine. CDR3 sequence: CASSIRGPEYGTSQPQHF. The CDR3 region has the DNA TGTGCCAGTAGTATTAGAGGGCCCGAGTATGGGACCAGTCAGCCCCAGCATTTT.